The 18 T cell receptor beta chains reported below all come from one sample, sequenced in a study of CD8 T cells in Susac syndrome. RNA in amounts of roughly 0.5 to 1 ug was reverse transcribed with random hexamers. TCRdb fed the immunoSEQ multiplex PCR reads into MiXCR, producing one record per CDR3 protein. The sample shows 150,000 to 200,000 distinct CDR3 sequences, about 93% of them seen only once. The material sequenced was CD4+ T cells from PBMCs. The receptors were gathered from a human donor in good health.

The chain combines TRBV7-8 with TRBJ2-6, with D maybe TRBD1 (6 bases). Germline CDR1 SGHVS, CDR2 FQNEAQ. Deletions cut 0 bases from V and 12 bases from J, with 9 bases between. This CDR3 has 13 residues. Here the CDR3 DNA reads TGTGCCAGCAGCTTAGCCGTGGGGGCCGTCCTGACTTTC. This sequence encodes CASSLAVGAVLTF. The full variable domain, rest sourced from reference TRBV7-8 and TRBJ2-6, is GAGVSQSPRYKVAKRGQDVALRCDPISGHVSLFWYQQALGQGPEFLTYFQNEAQLDKSGLPSDRFFAERPEGSVSTLKIQRTQQEDSAVYLCASSLAVGAVLTFGAGSRLTVL.

The rearrangement links TRBV14 to TRBJ1-1; D not certain. Germline loops: CDR1 SGHDN, CDR2 FVKESK. V lost 2 bases to trimming and J lost 5 bases, with 12 bases between them. The CDR3 contains 14 residues. The CDR3 DNA reads as TGTGCCAGCAGCCAATTTGAGTTTGGGACTGAAGCTTTCTTT. Protein sequence: CASSQFEFGTEAFF.

This chain joins TRBV5-1 and TRBJ2-1; 8 bases are shared with TRBD1. Losses at the gene ends were 4 bases for V and 4 bases for J; bases not matched to a gene: 7. Germline-derived CDR1 and CDR2 are SGHRS and YFSETQ. The CDR3 covers 15 residues. The CDR3 loop reads CASSPGQGGYNEQFF. The CDR3 coding sequence is TGCGCCAGCAGCCCCGGACAGGGAGGTTACAATGAGCAGTTCTTC.

This chain joins TRBV19 and TRBJ2-5; 8 bases map to TRBD2. V lost 4 bases and J lost 1; bases outside the gene matches: 8. In germline, CDR1 is LNHDA, CDR2 SQIVND (reference sequence). The CDR3 extends over 16 amino acids. The CDR3 region is CASSTAGAGVQETQYF. CDR3 DNA sequence: TGTGCCAGTAGTACCGCGGGAGCGGGGGTCCAAGAGACCCAGTACTTC.

This clonotype was seen more than once but under ten times. For the CDR3, the DNA is TGCGCCAGCAGCTTGGGACAGTTGGCCTACGAGCAGTACTTC. Its translation is CASSLGQLAYEQYF. The chain links TRBV5-1 to TRBJ2-7; maybe TRBD1 (5 bases). The CDR3 consists of 14 residues. The ends were cut back, 0 bases at V and 2 bases at J, with 9 bases in the middle. The germline V gene encodes CDR1 SGHRS and CDR2 YFSETQ.

This chain links TRBV29-1 with TRBJ1-5; D ambiguous. This CDR3 spans 13 amino acids. CDR1 SQVTM and CDR2 ANQGSEA come from the germline V gene. With 5 bases removed from V and 0 bases from J, the gap between germline ends came to 8 bases. The CDR3 sequence: CSVRVSSNQPQHF. CDR3 DNA sequence: TGCAGCGTTCGGGTTAGTAGCAATCAGCCCCAGCATTTT.

The chain links TRBV19 to TRBJ1-5, with unresolved D. The V gene's germline CDR1 is LNHDA and CDR2 SQIVND (reference sequence). Between the trimmed V and J ends, which lost 8 bases and 2 bases, there was a span of 10 bases. This CDR3 has 13 amino acids. The CDR3 DNA follows: TGTGCCAGTTGGGAGGGCGGCAATCAGCCCCAGCATTTT. Translated, it gives CASWEGGNQPQHF.

V gene TRBV5-1 combines with J gene TRBJ2-7, with TRBD1 matching over 9 bases. Germline values: CDR1 SGHRS, CDR2 YFSETQ. V gave up 0 bases and J gave up 7 bases; unmatched junction bases: 8. The CDR3 extends over 15 amino acids. The CDR3 nucleotides read TGCGCCAGCAGCTTGGATGGACAGGGGTCTGGGGAGCAGTACTTC. Translation: CASSLDGQGSGEQYF.

This clonotype was seen a single time. The rearrangement joins TRBV19 to TRBJ2-3; tentatively, D is TRBD1 (6 bases). In germline, CDR1 is LNHDA, CDR2 SQIVND (reference sequence). Trimming shortened V by 5 bases and J by 2 bases, and 14 bases separated the two germline ends. This CDR3 has 15 amino acids. Here the CDR3 reads CASSVGGALTDTQYF. The CDR3 nucleotides read TGTGCCAGTAGTGTAGGGGGTGCCCTCACAGATACGCAGTATTTT.

This rearrangement joins TRBV19 to TRBJ1-5; possibly TRBD1 for D (5 bases). The germline V gene encodes CDR1 LNHDA and CDR2 SQIVND (reference sequence). This CDR3 contains 11 residues. Trimming shortened V by 8 bases and J by 11 bases, and 13 bases separated the two germline ends. CDR3 sequence: CASGLGRSQHF. The DNA for the CDR3 is TGTGCCAGTGGCCTGGGGCGGTCCCAGCATTTT.

This chain connects TRBV6-6 to TRBJ1-1; tentative D call: TRBD1 (6 bases). CDR3 length: 15 residues. Germline V gives CDR1 MNHNY, CDR2 SVGAGI (reference sequence). V was cut by 0 bases and J by 4 bases, with 12 bases left in between. The CDR3: CASSYSGGRGTEAFF. CDR3 coding DNA: TGTGCCAGCAGTTACTCCGGGGGCAGGGGCACTGAAGCTTTCTTT.

The genes are TRBV29-1 and TRBJ1-3; no clear D. The CDR3 has 15 residues. Trimming took 7 bases from V and 0 from J, leaving 16 bases between them. CDR1 SQVTM and CDR2 ANQGSEA come from the germline V gene. CDR3 amino acids: CSAGQGSSSGNTIYF. DNA for the CDR3: TGCAGCGCCGGTCAAGGGTCGAGCTCTGGAAACACCATATATTTT.

CDR3 loop: CASSQGGLAGVGGELFF. In DNA, the CDR3 is TGTGCCAGCAGTCAAGGAGGACTAGCGGGGGTAGGCGGGGAGCTGTTTTTT. The chain joins TRBV5-4 to TRBJ2-2; 13 bases line up with TRBD2. CDR3 length: 17 amino acids. CDR1 is SGHNT and CDR2 is YYREEE in the germline V gene (reference sequence). The ends lost 5 bases at V and 7 bases at J; junction bases unmatched: 11.

This chain connects TRBV6-2 or TRBV6-3 to TRBJ1-5; TRBD1 matches 7 bases. Per germline, CDR1 MNHEY and CDR2 SVGEGT. This CDR3 is 15 amino acids long. The junction had 11 bases not matched to a gene; V was cut back by 6 bases and J by 6 bases. CDR3: CASSSGTVDGQPQHF. In DNA form, the CDR3 reads TGTGCCAGCAGCTCCGGGACAGTTGATGGTCAGCCCCAGCATTTT.

This rearrangement joins TRBV28 to TRBJ1-2; 7 nucleotides line up with TRBD1. The V gene end was trimmed by 6 bases and the J gene end by 8 bases; junction bases not matched to a gene: 6. This CDR3 is 12 amino acids long. The germline gives CDR1 MDHEN, CDR2 SYDVKM. The CDR3 DNA is TGTGCCAGCAGGACAGGGCTGGAGGGCTACACCTTC. Translation gives CASRTGLEGYTF.

The rearrangement uses TRBV9 and TRBJ1-2; TRBD1 matches at 10 bases. This CDR3 has 14 residues. Per germline, CDR1 SGDLS and CDR2 YYNGEE. V trimming: 0 bases; J trimming: 8 bases; junction bases outside the gene matches: 4. CDR3 in DNA: TGTGCCAGCAGCGTAGGCGGACAGGGGGTCGGCTACACCTTC. Translated: CASSVGGQGVGYTF.

The chain combines TRBV3-1 with TRBJ1-2; D not resolved. Germline assignment: CDR1 LGHDT and CDR2 YNNKEL (reference sequence). This CDR3 contains 14 residues. Trimming removed 4 bases at V and 6 bases at J, with 15 bases between. Here the CDR3 DNA reads TGTGCCAGCAGCCGCCACGGCTCGTGGGATGGCTACACCTTC. It specifies CASSRHGSWDGYTF.

The chain is built from TRBV7-6 and TRBJ2-1; possibly TRBD1 for D (6 bases). The CDR3 has 14 amino acids. V was cut by 8 bases and J by 5 bases, with 16 bases left in between. Germline V gene data show CDR1 as SGHVS and CDR2 as FNYEAQ. The CDR3 loop is CASALRDTDNEQFF. CDR3 nucleotides: TGTGCCAGCGCCCTCCGGGACACAGACAATGAGCAGTTCTTC.